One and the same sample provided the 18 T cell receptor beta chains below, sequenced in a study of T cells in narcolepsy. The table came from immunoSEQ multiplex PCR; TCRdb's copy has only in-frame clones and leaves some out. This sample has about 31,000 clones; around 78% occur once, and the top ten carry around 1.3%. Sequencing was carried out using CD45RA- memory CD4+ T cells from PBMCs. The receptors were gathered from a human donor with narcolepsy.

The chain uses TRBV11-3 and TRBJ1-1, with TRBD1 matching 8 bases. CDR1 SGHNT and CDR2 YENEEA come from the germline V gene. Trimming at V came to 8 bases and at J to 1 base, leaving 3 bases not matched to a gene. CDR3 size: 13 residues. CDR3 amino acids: CASGQGANTEAFF. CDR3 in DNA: TGTGCCAGCGGGCAGGGGGCGAACACTGAAGCTTTCTTT. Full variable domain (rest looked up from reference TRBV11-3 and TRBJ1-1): EAGVVQSPRYKIIEKKQPVAFWCNPISGHNTLYWYLQNLGQGPELLIRYENEEAVDDSQLPKDRFSAERLKGVDSTLKIQPAELGDSAVYLCASGQGANTEAFFGQGTRLTVV.

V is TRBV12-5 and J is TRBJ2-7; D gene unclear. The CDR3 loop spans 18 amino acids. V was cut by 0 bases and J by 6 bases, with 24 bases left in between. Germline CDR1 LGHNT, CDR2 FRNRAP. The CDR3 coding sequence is TGTGCTAGTGGTTTGGTACTCCCTAATACACCCAACGCTGGCGAGCAGTACTTC. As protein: CASGLVLPNTPNAGEQYF. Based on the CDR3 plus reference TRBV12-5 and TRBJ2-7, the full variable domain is DARVTQTPRHKVTEMGQEVTMRCQPILGHNTVFWYRQTMMQGLELLAYFRNRAPLDDSGMPKDRFSAEMPDATLATLKIQPSEPRDSAVYFCASGLVLPNTPNAGEQYFGPGTRLTVT.

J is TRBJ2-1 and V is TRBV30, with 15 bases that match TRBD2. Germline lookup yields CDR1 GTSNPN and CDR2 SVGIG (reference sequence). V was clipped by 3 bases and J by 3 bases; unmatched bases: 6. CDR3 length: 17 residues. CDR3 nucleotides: TGTGCCTGGAGGGGGGGACTAGCGGGAGGCGTCTACAATGAGCAGTTCTTC. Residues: CAWRGGLAGGVYNEQFF.

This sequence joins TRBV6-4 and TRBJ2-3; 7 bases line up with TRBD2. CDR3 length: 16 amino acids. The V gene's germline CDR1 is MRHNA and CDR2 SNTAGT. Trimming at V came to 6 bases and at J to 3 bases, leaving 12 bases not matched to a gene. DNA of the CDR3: TGTGCCAGCAGGGGAGGGACCTCAACGCAGACAGATACGCAGTATTTT. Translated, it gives CASRGGTSTQTDTQYF.

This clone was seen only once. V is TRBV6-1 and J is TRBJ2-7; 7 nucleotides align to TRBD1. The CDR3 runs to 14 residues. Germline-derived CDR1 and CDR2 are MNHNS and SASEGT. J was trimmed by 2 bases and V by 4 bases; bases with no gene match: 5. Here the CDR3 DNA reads TGTGCCAGCAGTGTAAGGGGACAGACCTACGAGCAGTACTTC. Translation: CASSVRGQTYEQYF.

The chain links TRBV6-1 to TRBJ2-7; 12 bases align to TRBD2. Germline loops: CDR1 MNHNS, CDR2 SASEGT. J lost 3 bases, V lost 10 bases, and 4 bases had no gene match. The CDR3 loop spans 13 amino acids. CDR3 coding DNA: TGTGCCACCCTACTAGCGGGAGGCTACGAGCAGTACTTC. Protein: CATLLAGGYEQYF.

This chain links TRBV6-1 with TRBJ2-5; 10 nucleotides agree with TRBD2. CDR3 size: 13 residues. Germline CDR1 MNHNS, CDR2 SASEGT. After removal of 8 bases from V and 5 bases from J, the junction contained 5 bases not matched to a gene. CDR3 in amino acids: CASVLSGGETQYF. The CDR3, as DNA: TGTGCCAGCGTCCTTAGCGGGGGGGAGACCCAGTACTTC.

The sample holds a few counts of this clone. The CDR3 protein is CASSPSGQSSYEQYF. DNA for the CDR3: TGCGCCAGCAGCCCGAGTGGGCAGAGCTCCTACGAGCAGTACTTC. The gene calls are TRBV5-1 and TRBJ2-7; unclear D gene. Germline loops: CDR1 SGHRS, CDR2 YFSETQ. This CDR3 spans 15 amino acids. The ends were cut back, 4 bases at V and 0 bases at J, with 14 bases in the middle.

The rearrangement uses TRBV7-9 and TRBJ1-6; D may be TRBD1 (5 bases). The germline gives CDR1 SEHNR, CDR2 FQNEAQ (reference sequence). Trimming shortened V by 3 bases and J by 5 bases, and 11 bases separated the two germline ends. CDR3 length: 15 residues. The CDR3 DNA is TGTGCCAGCAGCTTCCCGCGCAGGGATAATTCACCCCTCCACTTT. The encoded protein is CASSFPRRDNSPLHF.

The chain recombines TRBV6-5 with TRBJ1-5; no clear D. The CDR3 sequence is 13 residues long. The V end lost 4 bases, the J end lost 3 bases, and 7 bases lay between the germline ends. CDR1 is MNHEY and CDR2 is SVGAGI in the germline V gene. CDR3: CASSFSYNQPQHF. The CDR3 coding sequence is TGTGCCAGCAGTTTCAGCTACAATCAGCCCCAGCATTTT.

DNA for the CDR3: TGTGCCAGCAGCCAAGGTTCAGGAAGGGGCTACAATGAGCAGTTCTTC. Translated, it gives CASSQGSGRGYNEQFF. The chain is built from TRBV4-2 and TRBJ2-1, with TRBD1 as a possible D gene (5 bases). Germline V gene lookup returns CDR1 LGHNA and CDR2 YNFKEQ. V was clipped by 1 base and J by 3 bases, with 13 bases between them. CDR3 size: 16 residues.

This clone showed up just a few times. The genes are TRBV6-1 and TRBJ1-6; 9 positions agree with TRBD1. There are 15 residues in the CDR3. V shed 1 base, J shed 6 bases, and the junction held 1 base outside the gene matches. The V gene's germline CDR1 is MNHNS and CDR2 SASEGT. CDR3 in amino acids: CASSEVGQGNSPLHF. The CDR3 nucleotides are TGTGCCAGCAGTGAAGTGGGACAGGGTAATTCACCCCTCCACTTT.

The CDR3 nucleotides are TGCGCCAGCAGCCTTAGCGAGAACACCGGGGAGCTGTTTTTT. It encodes CASSLSENTGELFF. V gene TRBV5-1 combines with J gene TRBJ2-2; TRBD2 is a possible D gene (5 bases). CDR1 SGHRS and CDR2 YFSETQ come from the germline V gene. V was shortened by 4 bases and J by 1 base, with 8 bases between the two germline ends. This CDR3 contains 14 residues. The complete variable domain, with remaining parts taken from reference TRBV5-1 and TRBJ2-2, reads KAGVTQTPRYLIKTRGQQVTLSCSPISGHRSVSWYQQTPGQGLQFLFEYFSETQRNKGNFPGRFSGRQFSNSRSEMNVSTLELGDSALYLCASSLSENTGELFFGEGSRLTVL.

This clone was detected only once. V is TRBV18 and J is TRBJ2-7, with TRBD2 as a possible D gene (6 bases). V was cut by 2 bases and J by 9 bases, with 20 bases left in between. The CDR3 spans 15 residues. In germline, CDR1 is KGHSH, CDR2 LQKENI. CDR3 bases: TGTGCCAGCTCACCAGAACCGTCCGGGGACTGGGGGCAGTACTTC. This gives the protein CASSPEPSGDWGQYF.

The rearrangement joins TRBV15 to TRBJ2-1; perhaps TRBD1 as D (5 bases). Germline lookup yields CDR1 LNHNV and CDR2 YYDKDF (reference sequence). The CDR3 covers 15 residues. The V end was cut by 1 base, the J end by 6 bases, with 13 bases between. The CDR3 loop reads CATSRVALGPNEQFF. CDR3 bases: TGTGCCACCAGCAGAGTGGCCTTGGGGCCCAATGAGCAGTTCTTC.

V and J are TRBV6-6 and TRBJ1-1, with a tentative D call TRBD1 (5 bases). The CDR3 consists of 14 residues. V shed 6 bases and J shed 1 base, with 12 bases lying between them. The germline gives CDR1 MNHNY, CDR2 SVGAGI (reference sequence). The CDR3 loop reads CASRRQMGNTEAFF. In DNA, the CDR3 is TGTGCCAGCAGGAGACAGATGGGGAACACTGAAGCTTTCTTT.

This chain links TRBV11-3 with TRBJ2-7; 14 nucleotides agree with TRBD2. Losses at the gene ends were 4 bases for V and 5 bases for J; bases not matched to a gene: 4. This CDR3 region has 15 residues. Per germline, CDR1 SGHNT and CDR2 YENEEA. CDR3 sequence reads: CASSSGTSGSHEQYF. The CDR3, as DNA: TGTGCCAGCAGCTCAGGGACTAGCGGGAGCCACGAGCAGTACTTC.

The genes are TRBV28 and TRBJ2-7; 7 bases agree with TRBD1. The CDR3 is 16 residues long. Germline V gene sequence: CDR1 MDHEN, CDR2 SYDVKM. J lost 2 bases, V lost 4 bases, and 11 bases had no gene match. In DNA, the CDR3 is TGTGCCAGCAGTTCTGCGGCTGACAGGGCCCCCTACGAGCAGTACTTC. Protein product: CASSSAADRAPYEQYF. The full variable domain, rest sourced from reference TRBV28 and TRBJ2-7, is DVKVTQSSRYLVKRTGEKVFLECVQDMDHENMFWYRQDPGLGLRLIYFSYDVKMKEKGDIPEGYSVSREKKERFSLILESASTNQTSMYLCASSSAADRAPYEQYFGPGTRLTVT.